The entry that follows covers one T cell receptor beta chain sequence. The sample is drawn from a study of control samples from healthy donors and cancer patients. Repertoires were generated with immunoSEQ multiplex PCR, while TCRdb's copy carries only in-frame clones and drops some. Counted here are 75,000 to 100,000 clones, approximately 82% occurring once; the ten biggest clones make up 1.5% to 2.5%. The CDR3 covers 11 residues. CDR1 and CDR2 from the germline V gene are SNHLY and FYNNEI. Trimming pared 4 bases from V and 7 bases from J, leaving 8 bases between. Sequencing was performed on blood. This rearrangement joins TRBV2 to TRBJ2-7; D ambiguous. This receptor was taken from a man aged 60 to 75 in good health. Here the CDR3 reads CASSGDREQYF. The CDR3 bases are TGTGCCAGCAGTGGAGATAGGGAGCAGTACTTC.